Presented here are 9 T cell receptor beta chains from one specimen sequenced in a study of cytomegalovirus exposure and HLA in healthy donors. PCR amplification relied on 60 Vbeta primers (plus 13 Jbeta primers). This table comes from immunoSEQ multiplex PCR, and its TCRdb copy is limited to in-frame clones, with some not included. This sample has more than 150,000 clones, with 87% found just once. Sequencing was done on a sample of PBMCs. The receptors were gathered from a girl under two years old in good health and CMV-seronegative.

In DNA, the CDR3 is TGCGCCAGCAGCCAAGGGGGCAATGAGCAGTTCTTC. Protein: CASSQGGNEQFF. V gene TRBV5-1 combines with J gene TRBJ2-1; TRBD1 is a possible D gene (6 bases). The CDR3 extends over 12 amino acids. Per the germline V gene, CDR1 is SGHRS and CDR2 is YFSETQ. V shed 4 bases and J shed 6 bases, with 8 bases lying between them.

The gene calls are TRBV10-2 and TRBJ2-3; 7 bases match TRBD1. CDR1 and CDR2 from the germline V gene are WSHSY and SAAADI. Trimming cost V 3 bases and J 3 bases; bases outside gene matches: 6. The CDR3 loop spans 15 amino acids. CDR3 DNA: TGCGCCAGCAGTGAAGGGACAGCCCCGACAGATACGCAGTATTTT. This sequence encodes CASSEGTAPTDTQYF.

The chain carries TRBV27 and TRBJ2-7, with D possibly matching TRBD1 (5 bases). CDR3 length: 17 residues. Trimming took off 6 bases at V and 0 bases at J, with 21 bases between the two ends. CDR1 is MNHEY, CDR2 SMNVEV, per germline (reference sequence). CDR3 sequence (DNA): TGTGCCAGCAGGCCTTCCGCATTGACAGTAAGCTCCTACGAGCAGTACTTC. This gives the protein CASRPSALTVSSYEQYF.

This clone was seen more than once but under ten times. This chain links TRBV4-3 with TRBJ2-3, with a tentative D call TRBD2 (6 bases). Trimming took off 4 bases at V and 4 bases at J, with 15 bases between the two ends. The V gene's germline CDR1 is LGHNA and CDR2 YSLEER. CDR3 length: 15 amino acids. CDR3 DNA: TGCGCCAGCAGCCGGTTAGCGGTCGCGGCAGATACGCAGTATTTT. Translated, it gives CASSRLAVAADTQYF.

This clone has only one observation. This chain connects TRBV7-9 to TRBJ1-5; D may be TRBD1 (6 bases). This CDR3 spans 14 amino acids. V dropped 6 bases and J dropped 6 bases, with 15 bases sitting between them. Germline CDR1 reads SEHNR; CDR2 reads FQNEAQ (reference sequence). Here the CDR3 reads CASSPGDRSQPQHF. CDR3 in DNA: TGTGCCAGCAGTCCAGGGGATAGGAGTCAGCCCCAGCATTTT.

About this clone itself: A junction boundary mismatches the germline segment, possibly from a read error. The chain recombines TRBV19 with TRBJ2-1, with 7 bases aligning to TRBD2. From germline, CDR1 is LNHDA and CDR2 SQIVND (reference sequence). This CDR3 contains 15 residues. The CDR3 here is CASNIIGLGGDEQFF. The CDR3 DNA reads as TGTGCCAGTAATATAATTGGCCTGGGAGGGGATGAGCAGTTCTTC. Complete variable domain (other parts from reference TRBV19 and TRBJ2-1): DGGITQSPKYLFRKEGQNVTLSCEQNLNHDAMYWYRQDPGQGLRLIYYSQIVNDFQKGDIAEGYSVSREKKESFPLTVTSAQKNPTAFYLCASNIIGLGGDEQFFGPGTRLTVL.

V gene TRBV5-6 combines with J gene TRBJ1-6; TRBD1 matches at 7 bases. Losses at the gene ends were 4 bases for V and 7 bases for J; bases not matched to a gene: 8. CDR3 size: 15 residues. Germline lookup yields CDR1 SGHDT and CDR2 YYEEEE. The CDR3 sequence is CASSPGTAFNSPLHF. DNA for the CDR3: TGTGCCAGCAGCCCCGGGACAGCCTTCAATTCACCCCTCCACTTT.

This sequence joins TRBV15 and TRBJ2-3, with 7 bases that match TRBD1. The V gene end was trimmed by 3 bases and the J gene end by 6 bases; junction bases not matched to a gene: 6. This CDR3 is built from 14 residues. Germline V gene data show CDR1 as LNHNV and CDR2 as YYDKDF (reference sequence). CDR3 nucleotide sequence: TGTGCCACCAGCAGTGAACAGGGGTGGGATACGCAGTATTTT. This translates into CATSSEQGWDTQYF.

This chain joins TRBV7-9 and TRBJ1-1, with a weak D call TRBD1 (5 bases). Per germline, CDR1 SEHNR and CDR2 FQNEAQ (reference sequence). The germline V and J ends were trimmed by 7 bases and 1 base, with 22 bases remaining between them. The CDR3 runs 17 residues. CDR3 sequence (DNA): TGTGCCAGCACCTCAAGTCGGCAGGGCTTGAGGAACACTGAAGCTTTCTTT. Protein sequence: CASTSSRQGLRNTEAFF. Full variable domain (outside the CDR3, taken from reference TRBV7-9 and TRBJ1-1): DTGVSQNPRHKITKRGQNVTFRCDPISEHNRLYWYRQTLGQGPEFLTYFQNEAQLEKSRLLSDRFSAERPKGSFSTLEIQRTEQGDSAMYLCASTSSRQGLRNTEAFFGQGTRLTVV.